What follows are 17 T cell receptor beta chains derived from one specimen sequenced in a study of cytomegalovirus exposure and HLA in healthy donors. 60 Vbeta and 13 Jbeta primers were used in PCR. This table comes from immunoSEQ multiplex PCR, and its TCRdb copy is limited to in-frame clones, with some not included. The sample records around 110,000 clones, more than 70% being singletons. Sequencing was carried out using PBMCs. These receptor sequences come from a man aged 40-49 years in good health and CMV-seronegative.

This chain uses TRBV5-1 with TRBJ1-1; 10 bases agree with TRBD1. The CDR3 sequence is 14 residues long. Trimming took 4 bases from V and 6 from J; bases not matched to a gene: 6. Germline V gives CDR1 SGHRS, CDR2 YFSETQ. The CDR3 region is CASSLRQGAAEAFF. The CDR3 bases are TGCGCCAGCAGCCTACGACAGGGGGCCGCTGAAGCTTTCTTT.

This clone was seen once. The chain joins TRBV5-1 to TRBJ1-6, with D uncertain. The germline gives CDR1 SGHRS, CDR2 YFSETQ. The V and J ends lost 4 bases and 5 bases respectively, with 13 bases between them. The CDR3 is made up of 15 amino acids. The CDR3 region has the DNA TGCGCCAGCAGCGAGGAAGGGAGTGATAATTCACCCCTCCACTTT. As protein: CASSEEGSDNSPLHF.

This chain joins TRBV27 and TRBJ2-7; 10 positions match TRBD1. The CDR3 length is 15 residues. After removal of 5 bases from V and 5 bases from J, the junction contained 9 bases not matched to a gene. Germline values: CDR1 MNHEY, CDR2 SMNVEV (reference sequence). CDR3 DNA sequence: TGTGCCAGCAGTCCCTCAAGGACAGGGGGGAACGAGCAGTACTTC. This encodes CASSPSRTGGNEQYF.

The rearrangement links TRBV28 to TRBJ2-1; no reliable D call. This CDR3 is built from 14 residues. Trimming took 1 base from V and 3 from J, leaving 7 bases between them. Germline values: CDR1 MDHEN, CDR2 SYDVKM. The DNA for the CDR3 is TGTGCCAGCAGTTTATCAGGCAGCTACAATGAGCAGTTCTTC. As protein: CASSLSGSYNEQFF.

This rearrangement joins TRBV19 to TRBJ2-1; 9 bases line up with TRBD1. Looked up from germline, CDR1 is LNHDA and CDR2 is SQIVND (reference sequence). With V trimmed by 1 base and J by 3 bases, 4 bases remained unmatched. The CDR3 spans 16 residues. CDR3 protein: CASSIVDRGYYNEQFF. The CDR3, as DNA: TGTGCCAGTAGTATAGTCGACAGGGGGTACTACAATGAGCAGTTCTTC.

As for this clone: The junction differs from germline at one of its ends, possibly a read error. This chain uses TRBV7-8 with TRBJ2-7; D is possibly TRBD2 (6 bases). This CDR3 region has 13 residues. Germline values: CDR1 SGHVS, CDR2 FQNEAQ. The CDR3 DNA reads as TGTGCCAGCAGCTTGGGGGAGGCCTCCGAGCAGTACTTT. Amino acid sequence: CASSLGEASEQYF.

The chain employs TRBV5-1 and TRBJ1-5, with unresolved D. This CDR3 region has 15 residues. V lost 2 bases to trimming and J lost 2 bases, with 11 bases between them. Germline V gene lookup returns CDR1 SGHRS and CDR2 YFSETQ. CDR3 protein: CASSLHGGGNQPQHF. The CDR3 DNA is TGCGCCAGCAGCTTACACGGCGGAGGCAATCAGCCCCAGCATTTT.

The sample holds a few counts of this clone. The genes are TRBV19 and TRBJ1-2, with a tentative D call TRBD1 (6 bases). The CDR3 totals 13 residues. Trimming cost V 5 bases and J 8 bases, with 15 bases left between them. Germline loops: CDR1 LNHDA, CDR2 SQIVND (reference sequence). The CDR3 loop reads CASSDTGLEGYTF. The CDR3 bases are TGTGCCAGTAGTGATACAGGGTTGGAGGGCTACACCTTC.

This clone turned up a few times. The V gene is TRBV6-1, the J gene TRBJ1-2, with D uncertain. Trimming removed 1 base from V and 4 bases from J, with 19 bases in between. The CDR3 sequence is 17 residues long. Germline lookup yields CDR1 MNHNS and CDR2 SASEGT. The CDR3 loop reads CASSEVSTRNHLYGYTF. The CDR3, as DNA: TGTGCCAGCAGTGAAGTTAGCACCAGAAACCATCTCTATGGCTACACCTTC.

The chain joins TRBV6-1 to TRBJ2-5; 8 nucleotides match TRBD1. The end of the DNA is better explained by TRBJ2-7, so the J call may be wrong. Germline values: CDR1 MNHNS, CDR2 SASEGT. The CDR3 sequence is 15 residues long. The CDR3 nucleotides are TGTGCCAGCAGTGAAAGGGACAGGACCCCCTACGAGCAGTACTTC. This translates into CASSERDRTPYEQYF.

The CDR3 protein is CASSPITGVGQPQHF. CDR3 coding DNA: TGTGCCAGCAGCCCAATTACAGGGGTAGGGCAGCCCCAGCATTTT. The gene calls are TRBV7-8 and TRBJ1-5; 7 bases are a match to TRBD1. The junction had 11 bases not matched to a gene; V was cut back by 5 bases and J by 7 bases. The CDR3 contains 15 residues. Germline CDR1 is SGHVS and CDR2 is FQNEAQ.

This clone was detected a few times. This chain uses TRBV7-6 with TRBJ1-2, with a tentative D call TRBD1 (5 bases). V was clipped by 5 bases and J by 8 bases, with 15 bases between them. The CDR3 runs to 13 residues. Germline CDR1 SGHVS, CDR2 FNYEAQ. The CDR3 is CASSRSRVEGYTF. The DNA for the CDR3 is TGTGCCAGCAGCCGTTCCAGGGTGGAAGGCTACACCTTC. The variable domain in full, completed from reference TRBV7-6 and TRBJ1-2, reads GAGVSQSPRYKVTKRGQDVALRCDPISGHVSLYWYRQALGQGPEFLTYFNYEAQQDKSGLPNDRFSAERPEGSISTLTIQRTEQRDSAMYRCASSRSRVEGYTFGSGTRLTVV.

CDR3 in DNA: TGTGCCAGATCCGGGAGCTCCTATAATTCACCCCTCCACTTT. Residues: CARSGSSYNSPLHF. The chain has TRBV2 and TRBJ1-6, with D uncertain. The germline CDR1 and CDR2 sequences are SNHLY and FYNNEI. V lost 9 bases, J lost 0 bases, and 9 bases lay in between. This CDR3 is 14 amino acids long.

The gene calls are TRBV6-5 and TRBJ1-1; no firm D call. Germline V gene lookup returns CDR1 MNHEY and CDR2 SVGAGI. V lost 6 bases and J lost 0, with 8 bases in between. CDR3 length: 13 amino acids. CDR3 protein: CASRPQMNTEAFF. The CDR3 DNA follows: TGTGCCAGCAGACCACAGATGAACACTGAAGCTTTCTTT.

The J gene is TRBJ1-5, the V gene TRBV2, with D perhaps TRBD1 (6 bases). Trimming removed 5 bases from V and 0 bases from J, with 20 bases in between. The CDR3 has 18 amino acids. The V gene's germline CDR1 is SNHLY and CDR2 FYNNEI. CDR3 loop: CASSLLRGGRTSNQPQHF. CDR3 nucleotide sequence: TGTGCCAGCAGTCTGCTAAGGGGGGGACGGACTAGCAATCAGCCCCAGCATTTT.

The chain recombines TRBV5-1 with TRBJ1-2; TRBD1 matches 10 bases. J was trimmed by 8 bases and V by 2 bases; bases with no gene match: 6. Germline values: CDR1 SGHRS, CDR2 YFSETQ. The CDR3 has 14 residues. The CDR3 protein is CASSLRQGARGYTF. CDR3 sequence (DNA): TGCGCCAGCAGCTTAAGACAGGGGGCGCGGGGCTACACCTTC. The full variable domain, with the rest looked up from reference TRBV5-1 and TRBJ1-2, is KAGVTQTPRYLIKTRGQQVTLSCSPISGHRSVSWYQQTPGQGLQFLFEYFSETQRNKGNFPGRFSGRQFSNSRSEMNVSTLELGDSALYLCASSLRQGARGYTFGSGTRLTVV.

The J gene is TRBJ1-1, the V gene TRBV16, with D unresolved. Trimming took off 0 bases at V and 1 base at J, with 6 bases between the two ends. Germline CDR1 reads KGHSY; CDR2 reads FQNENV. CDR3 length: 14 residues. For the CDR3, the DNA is TGTGCCAGCAGCCAATCCACAGCGAACACTGAAGCTTTCTTT. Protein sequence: CASSQSTANTEAFF.